The present T cell receptor beta chain was sequenced within a study of T-cell reconstitution after alpha-beta-depleted transplantation in children (dated by TCRdb to 2016 to 2018). In the study overall: The study quantitatively tracked T-cell immune reconstitution after TCRalphabeta/CD19-depleted allogeneic hematopoietic cell transplantation in children using TCR repertoire profiling.

Library preparation used PCR. Sequencing relied on an Illumina HiSeq 2500. TCR library preparation used molecular barcoding, with unique molecular identifiers applied to normalize quantification of the TCRbeta repertoire. TCRdb trimmed public reads at Q25 via fastp, called clones via MiXCR and kept in-frame beta chains. CDR3 protein duplicates are merged, each entry listing the most common genes and DNA. This sample gives around 400,000 distinct CDR3 sequences in total; roughly 20% of them show up just once. The ten largest clonotypes hold 3.5% to 4% of the sample. The germline V gene provides CDR1 MGHDK and CDR2 SYGVNS. The CDR3 runs 17 amino acids, cysteine and phenylalanine included. The DNA shown is the 51-base CDR3, in frame from base 1. V loses 1 base of germline sequence and J loses 2 bases, and the interval between the two ends is 18 bases. In the case of this clonotype: What antigen it recognizes has not been identified. No much larger clone exists at a distance of one base, and base qualities are not known.

This TCR derives from a human donor who donated a stem cell graft to a child with acute myeloid leukemia. The V gene is TRBV25-1 and the J gene is TRBJ2-7; the D gene is possibly TRBD2, with 5 bases matching. Sequenced material: PBMCs from the stem cell graft donor, taken from the stem cell graft. The CDR3 in this case is CASSELGVRDTPYEQYF. The sequence in DNA is TGTGCCAGCAGTGAATTGGGTGTGAGGGATACCCCCTACGAGCAGTACTTC.